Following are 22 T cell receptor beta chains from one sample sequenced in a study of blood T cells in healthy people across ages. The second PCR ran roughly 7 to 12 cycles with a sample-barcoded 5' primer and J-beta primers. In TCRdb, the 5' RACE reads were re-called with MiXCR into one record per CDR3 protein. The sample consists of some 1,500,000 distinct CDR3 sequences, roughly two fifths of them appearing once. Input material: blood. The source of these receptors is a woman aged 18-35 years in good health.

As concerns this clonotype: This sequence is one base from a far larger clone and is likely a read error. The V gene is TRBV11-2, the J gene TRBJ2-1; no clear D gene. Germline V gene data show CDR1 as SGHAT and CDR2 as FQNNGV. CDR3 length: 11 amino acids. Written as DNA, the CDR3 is TGTGCCAGCAGCTTAGGCAATGAGAAGTTCTTC. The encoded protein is CASSLGNEKFF.

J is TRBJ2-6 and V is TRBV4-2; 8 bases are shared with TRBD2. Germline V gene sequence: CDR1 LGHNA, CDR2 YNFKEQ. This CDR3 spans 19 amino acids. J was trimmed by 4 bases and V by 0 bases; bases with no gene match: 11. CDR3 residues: CASSQDLSAGGSGANVLTF. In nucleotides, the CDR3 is TGTGCCAGCAGCCAAGATCTCTCCGCGGGAGGATCCGGGGCCAACGTCCTGACTTTC.

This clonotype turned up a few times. The CDR3 here is CASSRREAFF. CDR3 DNA sequence: TGTGCCAGCAGTCGAAGGGAAGCTTTCTTT. The chain recombines TRBV28 with TRBJ1-1; no clear D. This CDR3 spans 10 amino acids. Trimming pared 5 bases from V and 8 bases from J, leaving 6 bases between. The V gene's germline CDR1 is MDHEN and CDR2 SYDVKM.

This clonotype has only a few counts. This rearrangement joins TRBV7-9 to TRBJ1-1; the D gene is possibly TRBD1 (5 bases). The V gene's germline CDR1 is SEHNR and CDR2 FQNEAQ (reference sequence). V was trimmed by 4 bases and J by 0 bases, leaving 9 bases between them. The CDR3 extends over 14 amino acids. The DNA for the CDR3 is TGTGCCAGCAGCTCCATAGGGGTGAACACTGAAGCTTTCTTT. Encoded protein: CASSSIGVNTEAFF.

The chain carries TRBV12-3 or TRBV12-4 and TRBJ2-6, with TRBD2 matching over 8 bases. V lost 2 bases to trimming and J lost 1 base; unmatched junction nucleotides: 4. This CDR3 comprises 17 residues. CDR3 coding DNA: TGTGCCAGCAGTTTACGCGGGGGGTCTTCTGGGGCCAACGTCCTGACTTTC. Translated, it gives CASSLRGGSSGANVLTF.

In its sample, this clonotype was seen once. The CDR3, as DNA: TGTGCCATCGCCGAAGGGACTCCTTATCGAGAGCAGTACTTC. Encoded protein: CAIAEGTPYREQYF. The chain joins TRBV10-3 to TRBJ2-7; the D gene is possibly TRBD2 (6 bases). Trimming shortened V by 8 bases and J by 7 bases, and 21 bases separated the two germline ends. The CDR3 consists of 14 residues. The germline V gene has CDR1 ENHRY and CDR2 SYGVKD.

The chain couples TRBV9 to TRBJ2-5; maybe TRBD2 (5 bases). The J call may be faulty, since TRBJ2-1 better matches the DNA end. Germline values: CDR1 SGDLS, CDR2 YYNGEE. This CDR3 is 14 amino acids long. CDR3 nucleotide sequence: TGTGCCAGCAGCGTAGCTAGAGAGGGAGAGACCCAGTTCTTC. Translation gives CASSVAREGETQFF.

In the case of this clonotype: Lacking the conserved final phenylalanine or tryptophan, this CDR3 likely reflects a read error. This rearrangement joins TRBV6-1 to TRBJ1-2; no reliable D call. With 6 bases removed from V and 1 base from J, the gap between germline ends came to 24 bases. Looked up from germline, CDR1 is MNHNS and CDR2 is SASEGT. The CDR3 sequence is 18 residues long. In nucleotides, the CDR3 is TGTGCCAGCAGACACCGAAATTTTGGACGGGAGGATAACTATGGCTACACCATC. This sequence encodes CASRHRNFGREDNYGYTI.

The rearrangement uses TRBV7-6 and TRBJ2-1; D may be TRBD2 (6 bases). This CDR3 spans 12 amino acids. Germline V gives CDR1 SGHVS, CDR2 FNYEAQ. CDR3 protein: CGRRAKLIEQFF. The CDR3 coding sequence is TGTGGTAGGAGGGCCAAGTTGATTGAGCAGTTCTTC. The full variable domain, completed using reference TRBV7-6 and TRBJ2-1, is GAGVSQSPRYKVTKRGQDVALRCDPISGHVSLYWYRQALGQGPEFLTYFNYEAQQDKSGLPNDRFSAERPEGSISTLTIQRTEQRDSAMYRCGRRAKLIEQFFGPGTRLTVL.

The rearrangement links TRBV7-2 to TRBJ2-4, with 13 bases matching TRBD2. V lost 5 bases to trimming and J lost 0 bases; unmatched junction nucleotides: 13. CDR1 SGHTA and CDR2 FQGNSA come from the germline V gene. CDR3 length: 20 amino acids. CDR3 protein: CASSQARTSGRAVAKNIQYF. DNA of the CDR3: TGTGCCAGCAGCCAAGCCCGGACTAGCGGGAGAGCCGTAGCCAAAAACATTCAGTACTTC. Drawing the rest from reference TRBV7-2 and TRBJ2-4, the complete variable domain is GAGVSQSPSNKVTEKGKDVELRCDPISGHTALYWYRQSLGQGLEFLIYFQGNSAPDKSGLPSDRFSAERTGGSVSTLTIQRTQQEDSAVYLCASSQARTSGRAVAKNIQYFGAGTRLSVL.

DNA for the CDR3: TGCGCCAGCAGCTTCCTAGCGGGTTCCTCTGGGGCCAACGTCCTGACTTTC. Encoded protein: CASSFLAGSSGANVLTF. The rearrangement links TRBV5-1 to TRBJ2-6; 8 bases match TRBD2. The length of the CDR3 is 17 residues. V shed 2 bases and J 0 bases; nucleotides not matched to a gene: 4. CDR1 is SGHRS, CDR2 YFSETQ, per germline.

The DNA of the CDR3 is TGCGCCAGCAGCCTGGGGTCCGTCAAAAACATTCAGTACTTC. This encodes CASSLGSVKNIQYF. V is TRBV5-1 and J is TRBJ2-4; D unclear. The CDR3 runs 14 residues. Germline CDR1 is SGHRS and CDR2 is YFSETQ. The germline V and J ends were trimmed by 4 bases and 3 bases, with 11 bases remaining between them.

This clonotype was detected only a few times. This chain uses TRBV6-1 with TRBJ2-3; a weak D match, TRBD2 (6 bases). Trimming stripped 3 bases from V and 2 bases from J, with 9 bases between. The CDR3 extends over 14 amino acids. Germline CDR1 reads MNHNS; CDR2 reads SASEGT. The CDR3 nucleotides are TGTGCCAGCAGTGACACTAGCAACACAGATACGCAGTATTTT. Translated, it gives CASSDTSNTDTQYF.

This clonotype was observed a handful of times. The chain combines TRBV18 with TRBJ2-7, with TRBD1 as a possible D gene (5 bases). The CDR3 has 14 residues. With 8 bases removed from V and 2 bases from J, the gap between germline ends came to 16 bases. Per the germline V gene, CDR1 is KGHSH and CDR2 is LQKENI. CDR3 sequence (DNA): TGTGCCAGCCAGAGTTTGACAGAGACCTACGAGCAGTACTTC. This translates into CASQSLTETYEQYF.

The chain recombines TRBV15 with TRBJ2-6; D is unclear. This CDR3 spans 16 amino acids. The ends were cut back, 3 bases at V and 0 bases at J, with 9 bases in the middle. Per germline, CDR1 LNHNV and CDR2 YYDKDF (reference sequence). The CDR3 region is CATSRTYVSGANVLTF. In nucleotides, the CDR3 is TGTGCCACCAGCAGGACTTACGTCTCTGGGGCCAACGTCCTGACTTTC.

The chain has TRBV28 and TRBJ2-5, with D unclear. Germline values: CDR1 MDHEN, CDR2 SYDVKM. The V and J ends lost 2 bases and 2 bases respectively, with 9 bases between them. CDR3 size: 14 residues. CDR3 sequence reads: CASSLRLGQETQYF. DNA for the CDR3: TGTGCCAGCAGTTTACGCTTAGGGCAAGAGACCCAGTACTTC.

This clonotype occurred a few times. CDR3 sequence (DNA): TGTGCCAGCAGTTATGGGGGGACTCCCGGTGAAAAACTGTTTTTT. This sequence encodes CASSYGGTPGEKLFF. V is TRBV27 and J is TRBJ1-4; TRBD1 might be the D (5 bases). Per the germline V gene, CDR1 is MNHEY and CDR2 is SMNVEV (reference sequence). V was shortened by 4 bases and J by 7 bases, with 16 bases between the two germline ends. The CDR3 extends over 15 amino acids.

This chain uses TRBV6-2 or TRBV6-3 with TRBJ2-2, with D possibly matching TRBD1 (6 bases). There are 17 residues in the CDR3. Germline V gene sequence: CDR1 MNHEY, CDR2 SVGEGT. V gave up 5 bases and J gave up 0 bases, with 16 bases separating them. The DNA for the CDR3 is TGTGCCAGCAGTCCCACCCCCGGACAGACGAACACCGGGGAGCTGTTTTTT. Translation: CASSPTPGQTNTGELFF.

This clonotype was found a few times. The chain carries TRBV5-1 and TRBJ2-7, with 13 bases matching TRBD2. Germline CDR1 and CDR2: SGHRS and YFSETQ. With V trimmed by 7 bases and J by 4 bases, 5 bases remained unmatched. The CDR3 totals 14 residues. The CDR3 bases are TGCGCCAGCGGACTAGCGGGAGATCAGTACGAGCAGTACTTC. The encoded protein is CASGLAGDQYEQYF.

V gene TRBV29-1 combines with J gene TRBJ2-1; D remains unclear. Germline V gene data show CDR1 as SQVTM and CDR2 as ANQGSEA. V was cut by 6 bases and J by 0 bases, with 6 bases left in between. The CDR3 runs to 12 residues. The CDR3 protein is CSVASSYNEQFF. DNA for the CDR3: TGCAGCGTCGCTAGCTCCTACAATGAGCAGTTCTTC.

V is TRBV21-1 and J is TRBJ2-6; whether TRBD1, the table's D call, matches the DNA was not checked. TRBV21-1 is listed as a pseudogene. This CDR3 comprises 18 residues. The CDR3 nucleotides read TGTGCCAGCAACAAAGCGTGGGACAAAAACTCTGGGGCCAACGTCCTGACTTTC. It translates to CASNKAWDKNSGANVLTF.

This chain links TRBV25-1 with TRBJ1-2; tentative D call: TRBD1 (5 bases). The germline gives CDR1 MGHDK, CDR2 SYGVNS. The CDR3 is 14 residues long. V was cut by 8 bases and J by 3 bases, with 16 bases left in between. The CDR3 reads CASCGAGKDYGYTF. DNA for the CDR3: TGTGCCAGCTGCGGGGCAGGGAAAGACTATGGCTACACCTTC.